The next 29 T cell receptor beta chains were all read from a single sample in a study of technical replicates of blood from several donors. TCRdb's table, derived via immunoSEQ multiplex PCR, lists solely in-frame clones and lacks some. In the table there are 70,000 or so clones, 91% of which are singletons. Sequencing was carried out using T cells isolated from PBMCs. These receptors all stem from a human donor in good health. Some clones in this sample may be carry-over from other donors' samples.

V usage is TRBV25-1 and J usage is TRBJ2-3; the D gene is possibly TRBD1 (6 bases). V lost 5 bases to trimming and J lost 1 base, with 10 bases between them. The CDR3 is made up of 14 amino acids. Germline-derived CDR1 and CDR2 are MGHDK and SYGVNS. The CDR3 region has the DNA TGTGCCAGCAGTCCGCCAGGGGGCACAGATACGCAGTATTTT. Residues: CASSPPGGTDTQYF.

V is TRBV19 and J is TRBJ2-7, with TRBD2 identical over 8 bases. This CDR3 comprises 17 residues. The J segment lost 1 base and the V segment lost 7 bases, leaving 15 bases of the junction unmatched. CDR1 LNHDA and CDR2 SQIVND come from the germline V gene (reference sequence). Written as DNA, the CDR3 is TGTGCCAGTACCCAAAGGGTTCAGAGCGGGAGATCCTACGAGCAGTACTTC. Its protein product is CASTQRVQSGRSYEQYF.

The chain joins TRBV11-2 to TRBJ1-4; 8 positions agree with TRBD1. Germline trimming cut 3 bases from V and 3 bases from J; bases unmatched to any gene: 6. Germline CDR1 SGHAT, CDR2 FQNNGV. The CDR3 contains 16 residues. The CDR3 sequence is CASSFAGTGPNEKLFF. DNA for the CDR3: TGTGCCAGCAGCTTTGCGGGGACAGGACCTAATGAAAAACTGTTTTTT.

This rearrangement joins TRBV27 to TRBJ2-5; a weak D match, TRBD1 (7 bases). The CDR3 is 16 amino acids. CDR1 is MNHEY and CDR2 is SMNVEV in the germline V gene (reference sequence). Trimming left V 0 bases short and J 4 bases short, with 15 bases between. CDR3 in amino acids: CASSLSGGTERETQYF. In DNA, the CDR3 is TGTGCCAGCAGTTTATCCGGCGGGACAGAGAGAGAGACCCAGTACTTC.

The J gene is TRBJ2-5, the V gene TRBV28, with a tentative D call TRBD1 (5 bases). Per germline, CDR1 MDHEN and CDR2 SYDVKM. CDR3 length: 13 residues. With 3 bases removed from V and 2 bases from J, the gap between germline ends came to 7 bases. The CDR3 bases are TGTGCCAGCAGTTTTTACAGGCAAGAGACCCAGTACTTC. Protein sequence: CASSFYRQETQYF.

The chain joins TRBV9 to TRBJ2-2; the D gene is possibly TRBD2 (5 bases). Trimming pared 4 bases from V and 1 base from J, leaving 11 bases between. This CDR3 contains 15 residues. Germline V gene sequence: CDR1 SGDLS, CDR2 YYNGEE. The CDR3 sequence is CASSLGLVNTGELFF. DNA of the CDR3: TGTGCCAGCAGCCTCGGACTCGTGAACACCGGGGAGCTGTTTTTT.

The CDR3 DNA follows: TGCGCCAGCAGCTGGGGACAGGGCTTCTACGAGCAGTACTTC. The encoded protein is CASSWGQGFYEQYF. The J gene is TRBJ2-7, the V gene TRBV5-1, with TRBD1 matching over 9 bases. V trimming: 3 bases; J trimming: 3 bases; junction bases outside the gene matches: 4. Germline CDR1 reads SGHRS; CDR2 reads YFSETQ. This CDR3 is 14 amino acids long. Variable domain in full (rest from reference TRBV5-1 and TRBJ2-7): KAGVTQTPRYLIKTRGQQVTLSCSPISGHRSVSWYQQTPGQGLQFLFEYFSETQRNKGNFPGRFSGRQFSNSRSEMNVSTLELGDSALYLCASSWGQGFYEQYFGPGTRLTVT.

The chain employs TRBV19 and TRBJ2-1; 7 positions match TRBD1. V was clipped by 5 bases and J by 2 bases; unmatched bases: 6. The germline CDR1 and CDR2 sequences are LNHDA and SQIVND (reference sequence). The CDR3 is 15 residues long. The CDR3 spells CASSSGTATYNEQFF. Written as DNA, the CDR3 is TGTGCCAGTAGTTCCGGGACAGCAACCTACAATGAGCAGTTCTTC.

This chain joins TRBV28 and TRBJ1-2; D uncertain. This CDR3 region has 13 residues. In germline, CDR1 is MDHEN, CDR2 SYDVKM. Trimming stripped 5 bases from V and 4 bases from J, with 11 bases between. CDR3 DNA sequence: TGTGCCAGCAGTCCCCCGACACCCTATGGCTACACCTTC. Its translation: CASSPPTPYGYTF.

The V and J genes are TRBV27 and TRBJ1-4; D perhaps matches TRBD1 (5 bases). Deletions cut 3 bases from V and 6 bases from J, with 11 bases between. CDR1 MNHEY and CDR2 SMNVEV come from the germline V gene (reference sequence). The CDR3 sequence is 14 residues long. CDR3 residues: CASSFSGIDEKLFF. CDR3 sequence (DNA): TGTGCCAGCAGTTTTTCAGGGATCGATGAAAAACTGTTTTTT.

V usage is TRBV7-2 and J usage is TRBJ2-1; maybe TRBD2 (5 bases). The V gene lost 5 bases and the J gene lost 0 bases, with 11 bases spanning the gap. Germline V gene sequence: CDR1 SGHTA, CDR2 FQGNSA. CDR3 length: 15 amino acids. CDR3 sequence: CASSPGFSSYNEQFF. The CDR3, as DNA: TGTGCCAGCAGCCCGGGGTTTAGCTCCTACAATGAGCAGTTCTTC.

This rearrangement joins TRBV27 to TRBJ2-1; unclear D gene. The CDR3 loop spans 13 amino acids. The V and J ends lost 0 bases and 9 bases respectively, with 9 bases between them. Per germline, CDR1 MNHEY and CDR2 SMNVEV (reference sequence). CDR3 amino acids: CASSLSAEFEQFF. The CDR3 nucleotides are TGTGCCAGCAGTTTATCTGCGGAGTTTGAGCAGTTCTTC.

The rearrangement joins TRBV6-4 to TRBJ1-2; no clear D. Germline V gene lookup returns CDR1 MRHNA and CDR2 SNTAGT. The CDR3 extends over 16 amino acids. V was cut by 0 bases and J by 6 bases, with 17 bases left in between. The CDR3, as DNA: TGTGCCAGCAGTGACTCGTTCCTGCGAGAAATTGATGGCTACACCTTC. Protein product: CASSDSFLREIDGYTF.

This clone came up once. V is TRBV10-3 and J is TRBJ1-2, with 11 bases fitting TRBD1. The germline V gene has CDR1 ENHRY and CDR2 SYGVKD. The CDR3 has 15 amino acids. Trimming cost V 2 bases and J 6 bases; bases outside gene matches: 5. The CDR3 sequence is CAISETGGQGDGYTF. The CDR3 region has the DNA TGTGCCATCAGTGAGACCGGGGGACAGGGGGATGGCTACACCTTC.

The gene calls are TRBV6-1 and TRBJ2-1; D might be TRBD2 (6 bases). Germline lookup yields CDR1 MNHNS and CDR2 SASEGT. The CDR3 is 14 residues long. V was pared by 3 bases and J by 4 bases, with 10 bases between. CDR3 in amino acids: CASSDLREYNEQFF. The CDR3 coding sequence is TGTGCCAGCAGTGATTTGCGGGAATACAATGAGCAGTTCTTC.

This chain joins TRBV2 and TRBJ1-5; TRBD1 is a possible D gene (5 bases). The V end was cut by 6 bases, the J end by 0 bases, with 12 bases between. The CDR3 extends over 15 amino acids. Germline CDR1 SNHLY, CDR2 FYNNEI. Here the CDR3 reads CASSRTLFSNQPQHF. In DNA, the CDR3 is TGTGCCAGCAGCAGGACATTATTTAGCAATCAGCCCCAGCATTTT. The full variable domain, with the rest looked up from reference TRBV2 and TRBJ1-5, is EPEVTQTPSHQVTQMGQEVILRCVPISNHLYFYWYRQILGQKVEFLVSFYNNEISEKSEIFDDQFSVERPDGSNFTLKIRSTKLEDSAMYFCASSRTLFSNQPQHFGDGTRLSIL.

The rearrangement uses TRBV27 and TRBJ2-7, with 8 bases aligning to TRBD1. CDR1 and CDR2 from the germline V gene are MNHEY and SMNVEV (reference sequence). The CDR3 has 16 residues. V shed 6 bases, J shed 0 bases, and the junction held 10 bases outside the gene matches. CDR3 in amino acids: CASRAYRTGFSYEQYF. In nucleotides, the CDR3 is TGTGCCAGCAGAGCTTATCGGACAGGGTTCTCCTACGAGCAGTACTTC.

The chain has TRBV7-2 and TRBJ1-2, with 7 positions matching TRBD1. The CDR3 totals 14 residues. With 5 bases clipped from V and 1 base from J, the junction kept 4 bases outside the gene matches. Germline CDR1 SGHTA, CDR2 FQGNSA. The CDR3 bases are TGTGCCAGCAGCGCAGGGGGTCATAACTATGGCTACACCTTC. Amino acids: CASSAGGHNYGYTF.

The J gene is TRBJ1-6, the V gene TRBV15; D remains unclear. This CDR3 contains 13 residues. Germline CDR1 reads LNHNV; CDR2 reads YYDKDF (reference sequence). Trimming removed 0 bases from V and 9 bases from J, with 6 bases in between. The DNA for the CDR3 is TGTGCCACCAGCAGAGACCTGGCTTCACCCCTCCACTTT. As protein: CATSRDLASPLHF.

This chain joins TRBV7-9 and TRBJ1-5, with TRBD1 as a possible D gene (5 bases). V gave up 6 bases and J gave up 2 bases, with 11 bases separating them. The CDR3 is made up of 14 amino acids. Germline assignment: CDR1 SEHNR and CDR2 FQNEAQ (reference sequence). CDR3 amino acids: CASSLQGGNQPQHF. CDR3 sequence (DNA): TGTGCCAGCAGTCTTCAGGGTGGCAATCAGCCCCAGCATTTT.

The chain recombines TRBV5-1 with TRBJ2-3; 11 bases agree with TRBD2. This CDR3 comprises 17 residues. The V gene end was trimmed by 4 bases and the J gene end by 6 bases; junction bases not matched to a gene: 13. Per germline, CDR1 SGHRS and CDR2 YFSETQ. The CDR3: CASSPRRLAGGWDTQYF. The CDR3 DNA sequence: TGCGCCAGCAGCCCCCGTCGGCTAGCGGGGGGTTGGGATACGCAGTATTTT.

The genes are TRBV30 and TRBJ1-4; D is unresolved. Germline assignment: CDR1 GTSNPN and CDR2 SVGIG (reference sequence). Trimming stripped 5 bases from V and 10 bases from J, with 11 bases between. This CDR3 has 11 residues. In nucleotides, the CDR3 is TGTGCCTGGGCCTTGGGAGGAAAACTGTTTTTT. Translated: CAWALGGKLFF.

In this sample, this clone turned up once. The CDR3 reads CSGALGEVGEQYF. CDR3 nucleotide sequence: TGCAGCGGCGCCCTGGGGGAGGTGGGCGAGCAGTACTTC. The chain carries TRBV29-1 and TRBJ2-7, with D possibly being TRBD2 (6 bases). Trimming removed 7 bases from V and 6 bases from J, with 19 bases in between. The CDR3 length is 13 residues. CDR1 is SQVTM and CDR2 is ANQGSEA in the germline V gene.

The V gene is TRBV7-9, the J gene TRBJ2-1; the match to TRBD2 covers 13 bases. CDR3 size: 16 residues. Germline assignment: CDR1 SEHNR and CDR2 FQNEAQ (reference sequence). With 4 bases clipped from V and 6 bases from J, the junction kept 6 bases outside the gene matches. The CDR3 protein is CASSWTSGGISNEQFF. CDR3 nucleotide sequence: TGTGCCAGCAGCTGGACTAGCGGGGGTATCTCCAATGAGCAGTTCTTC.

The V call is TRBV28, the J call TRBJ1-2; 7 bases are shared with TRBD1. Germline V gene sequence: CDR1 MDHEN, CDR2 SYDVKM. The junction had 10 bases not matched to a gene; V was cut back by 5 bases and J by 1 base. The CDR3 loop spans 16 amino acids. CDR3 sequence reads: CASSPNSGTDNYGYTF. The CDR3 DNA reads TGTGCCAGCAGTCCGAACTCCGGGACAGATAACTATGGCTACACCTTC.

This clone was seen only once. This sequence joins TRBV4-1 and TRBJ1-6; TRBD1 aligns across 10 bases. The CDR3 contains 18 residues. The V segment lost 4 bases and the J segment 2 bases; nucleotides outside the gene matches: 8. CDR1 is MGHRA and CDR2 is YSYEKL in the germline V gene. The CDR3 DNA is TGCGCCAGCAGCCCTGGGTCCGGGACAGGGGCCTATAATTCACCCCTCCACTTT. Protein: CASSPGSGTGAYNSPLHF.

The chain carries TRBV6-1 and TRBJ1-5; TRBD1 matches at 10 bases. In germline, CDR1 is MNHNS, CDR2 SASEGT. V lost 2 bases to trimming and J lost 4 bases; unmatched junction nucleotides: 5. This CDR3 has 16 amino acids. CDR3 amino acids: CASSEKDRGWNQPQHF. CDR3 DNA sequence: TGTGCCAGCAGTGAAAAGGACAGGGGGTGGAATCAGCCCCAGCATTTT.

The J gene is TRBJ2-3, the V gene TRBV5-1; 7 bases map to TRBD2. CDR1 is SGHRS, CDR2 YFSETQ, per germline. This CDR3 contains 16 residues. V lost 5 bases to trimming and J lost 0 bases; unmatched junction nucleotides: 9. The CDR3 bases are TGCGCCAGCAGTCCAGCGGGATTTCCTAGCACAGATACGCAGTATTTT. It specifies CASSPAGFPSTDTQYF.

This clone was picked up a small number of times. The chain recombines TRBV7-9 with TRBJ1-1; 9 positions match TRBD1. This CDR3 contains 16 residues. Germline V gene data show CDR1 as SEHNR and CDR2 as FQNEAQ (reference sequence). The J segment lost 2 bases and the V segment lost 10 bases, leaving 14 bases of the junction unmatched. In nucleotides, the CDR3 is TGTGCCACCTACCTTGGGACAGGGAAAGTAAACACTGAAGCTTTCTTT. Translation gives CATYLGTGKVNTEAFF.